Listed below are T cell receptor beta chains from one sample, sequenced in a study of blood T cell repertoires in COVID-19. The data were produced by immunoSEQ multiplex PCR, yet TCRdb's version contains in-frame clones alone and is incomplete. The data hold about 270,000 clones, with more than 85% observed a single time. Sequencing was performed on PBMCs or T cells enriched from blood (not recorded which). All receptors derive from a man aged 35 to 55 who had been exposed to COVID-19. CDR3s include the opening cysteine and the closing phenylalanine or tryptophan. The order of the fields is CDR3 protein, V gene, J gene.

CDR3: CASGAGTDGQARNWAQYF; V: TRBV5-1; J: TRBJ2-5
CDR3: CASSLGGVYNEQFF; V: TRBV5-6; J: TRBJ2-1
CDR3: CASSTRYGTGNKNEQFF; V: TRBV19; J: TRBJ2-1
CDR3: CASKSTVNEKLFF; V: TRBV2; J: TRBJ1-4
CDR3: CASSSRTMYNEKLFF; V: TRBV11-3; J: TRBJ1-4
CDR3: CASLGGSFQETQYF; V: TRBV6-6; J: TRBJ2-5
CDR3: CASSESSGSTYEQYF; V: TRBV19; J: TRBJ2-7
CDR3: CASSPPTGELFTEAFF; V: TRBV5-4; J: TRBJ1-1
CDR3: CASSLDRGDFYGYTF; V: TRBV5-1; J: TRBJ1-2
CDR3: CAAAGSNQPQHF; V: TRBV28; J: TRBJ1-5
CDR3: CASSPLGQIGNTIYF; V: TRBV18; J: TRBJ1-3
CDR3: CASSPGVTGSQETQYF; V: TRBV7-2; J: TRBJ2-5
CDR3: CASSPPGNAPYNEQFF; V: TRBV5-1; J: TRBJ2-1
CDR3: CASSAQSGRGNNEQFF; V: TRBV9; J: TRBJ2-1
CDR3: CASSQAKGQGIYEQYF; V: TRBV3-1/TRBV3-2; J: TRBJ2-7
CDR3: CASSTQGTEAFF; V: TRBV6-5; J: TRBJ1-1
CDR3: CASSLKSGGSTDTQYF; V: TRBV5-1; J: TRBJ2-3
CDR3: CATSDRTSGRPFLFTDTQYF; V: TRBV24-1; J: TRBJ2-3
CDR3: CASSLADSSGFYEQYF; V: TRBV5-4; J: TRBJ2-7
CDR3: CASSLLGQVYAGYTF; V: TRBV19; J: TRBJ1-2